The present TCR beta chain was sequenced within a study of shared clonotypes between healthy human individuals. Whole-study findings and limits: A handful of donors shared about 4.5% of their naive CD4 clonotypes. Relative to clonotypes present in all four donors, those not shared had lower generation probabilities. Researchers found naive subsets generally carried larger estimated richness than memory subsets.

CD45RO-negative cells were positively selected for CCR7, leaving out terminally differentiated effector memory CD45RA+ cells. With respect to this clone: Its cognate antigen is unknown.

CDR1 and CDR2 from the germline V gene are MNHEY and SMNVEV (reference sequence). The V and J ends lost 6 bases and 8 bases, in that order; junction bases with no gene match: 9. The CDR3 sequence is 15 residues long. Some clones are missing from TCRdb's copy, which holds only in-frame ones; the method was immunoSEQ multiplex PCR. The data hold about 2,200,000 clones, with about 93% observed a single time. The receptor was derived from a young man in good health. Some clones in this sample may be carry-over from other donors' samples. The sample consisted of naive CD8+ T cells from PBMCs. The rearrangement uses TRBV27 and TRBJ2-1; 11 bases align to TRBD2. The chain's CDR3 is CASSLGLAGGYEQFF. The CDR3, as DNA: TGTGCCAGCAGCCTGGGGCTAGCGGGAGGCTATGAGCAGTTCTTC.